The clone carrying this T cell receptor (beta chain) was counted at least ten times. The CDR3 covers 17 residues. Germline V gene sequence: CDR1 LGHDT, CDR2 YNNKEL (reference sequence). Trimming took 1 base from V and 5 from J, leaving 21 bases between them. This record belongs to a study of patients with pleural tuberculosis. TCRdb redid the calling of the reads with MiXCR, one entry per CDR3 protein. The sample has around 30,000 distinct CDR3 sequences; over 15% are singletons. This chain uses TRBV3-1 with TRBJ2-7; D is possibly TRBD2 (5 bases). The clonotype originates from a human donor with pleural tuberculosis. The material sequenced was peripheral blood. CDR3 coding DNA: TGTGCCAGCAGCCAAGGGTCACAACCGCGTTTGAGGGACGAGCAGTACTTC. Residues: CASSQGSQPRLRDEQYF.